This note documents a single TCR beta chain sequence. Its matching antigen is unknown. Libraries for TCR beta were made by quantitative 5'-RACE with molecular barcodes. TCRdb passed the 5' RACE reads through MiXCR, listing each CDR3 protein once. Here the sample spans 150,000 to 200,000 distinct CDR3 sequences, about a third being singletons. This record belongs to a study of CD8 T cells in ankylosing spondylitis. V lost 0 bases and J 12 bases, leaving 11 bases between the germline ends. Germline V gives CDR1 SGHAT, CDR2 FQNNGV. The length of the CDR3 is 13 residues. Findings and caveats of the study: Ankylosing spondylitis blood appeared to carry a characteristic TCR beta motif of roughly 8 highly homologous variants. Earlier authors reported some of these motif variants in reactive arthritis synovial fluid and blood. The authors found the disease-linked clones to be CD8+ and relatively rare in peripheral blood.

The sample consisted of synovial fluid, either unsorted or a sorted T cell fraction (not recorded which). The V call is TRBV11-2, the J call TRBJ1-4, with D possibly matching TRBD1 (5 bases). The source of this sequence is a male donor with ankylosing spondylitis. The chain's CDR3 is CASSLDGDSELFF. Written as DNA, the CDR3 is TGTGCCAGCAGCTTAGACGGCGACAGTGAACTGTTTTTT.